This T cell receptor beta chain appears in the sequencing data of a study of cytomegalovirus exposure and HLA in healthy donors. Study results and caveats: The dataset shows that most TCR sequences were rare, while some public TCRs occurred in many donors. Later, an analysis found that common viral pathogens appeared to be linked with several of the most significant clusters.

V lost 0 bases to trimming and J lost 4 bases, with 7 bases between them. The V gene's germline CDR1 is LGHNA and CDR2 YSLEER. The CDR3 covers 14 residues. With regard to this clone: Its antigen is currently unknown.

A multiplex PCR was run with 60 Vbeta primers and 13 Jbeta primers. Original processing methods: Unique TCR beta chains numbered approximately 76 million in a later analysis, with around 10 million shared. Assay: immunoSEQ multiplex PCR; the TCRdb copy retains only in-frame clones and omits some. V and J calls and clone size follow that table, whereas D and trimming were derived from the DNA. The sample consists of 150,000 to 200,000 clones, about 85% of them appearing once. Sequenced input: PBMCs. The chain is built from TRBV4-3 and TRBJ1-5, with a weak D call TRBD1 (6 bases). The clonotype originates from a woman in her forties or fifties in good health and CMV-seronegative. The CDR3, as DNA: TGCGCCAGCAGCCAAGACAGGGGAAATCAGCCCCAGCATTTT. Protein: CASSQDRGNQPQHF.